Listed here are 26 T cell receptor beta chains from one sample, sequenced in a study of metastatic and nonmetastatic thyroid tumors. TCRdb reanalyzed the PCR reads with MiXCR. Counted here are roughly 58,000 clones, less than 5% occurring once; the ten biggest clones make up under 25%. Thyroid surgery was performed in patients who had received no treatment beforehand. The sample consisted of blood. Receptors were obtained from a female donor with papillary thyroid cancer or a benign thyroid nodule (not recorded which). Some clones in this sample may be carry-over from other donors' samples.

Of note for this clone: Compared with germline, one end of the junction differs, possibly owing to a read error. J is TRBJ2-2 and V is TRBV6-9; possibly TRBD2 for D (5 bases). This CDR3 has 12 residues. From germline, CDR1 is MNHGY and CDR2 SVAAGI. CDR3 DNA: TGTACCAGCATTTATCGCACCGGGGAGAAGTTATTT. Protein sequence: CTSIYRTGEKLF.

J is TRBJ1-1 and V is TRBV28; D is perhaps TRBD1 (6 bases). The CDR3 is made up of 15 amino acids. Germline V gene sequence: CDR1 MDHEN, CDR2 SYDVKM. Trimming took off 6 bases at V and 9 bases at J, with 23 bases between the two ends. The CDR3 sequence: CASSHYAGTTHKAFF. The CDR3 DNA is TGTGCCAGCAGCCATTACGCAGGGACAACCCATAAAGCTTTCTTT.

V is TRBV5-5 and J is TRBJ2-3; 9 nucleotides agree with TRBD2. This CDR3 has 16 amino acids. V shed 0 bases, J shed 2 bases, and the junction held 4 bases outside the gene matches. In germline, CDR1 is SGHKS, CDR2 YYEKEE (reference sequence). The CDR3 sequence: CASSLGGRGLTDTQYF. The DNA for the CDR3 is TGTGCCAGCAGCTTGGGCGGGAGGGGTCTCACAGATACGCAGTATTTT.

This sequence joins TRBV7-2 and TRBJ2-7; 12 bases are shared with TRBD2. Trimming took 0 bases from V and 0 from J; bases not matched to a gene: 0. In germline, CDR1 is SGHTA, CDR2 FQGNSA. The CDR3 consists of 16 residues. Here the CDR3 reads CASSLALAGGSYEQYF. The CDR3 coding sequence is TGTGCCAGCAGCTTAGCACTAGCGGGAGGCTCCTACGAGCAGTACTTC.

The chain carries TRBV30 and TRBJ2-4, with TRBD1 identical over 11 bases. CDR3 length equals 13 residues. Germline CDR1 and CDR2: GTSNPN and SVGIG (reference sequence). Trimming at V came to 2 bases and at J to 9 bases, leaving 3 bases not matched to a gene. CDR3 protein: CAWSRGTGGIQYF. For the CDR3, the DNA is TGTGCCTGGAGTAGGGGGACAGGGGGCATTCAGTACTTC.

At least ten counts were recorded for this clone. The chain has TRBV20-1 and TRBJ2-5; 8 bases line up with TRBD2. The CDR3 runs to 12 residues. Trimming at V came to 6 bases and at J to 8 bases, leaving 8 bases not matched to a gene. From germline, CDR1 is DFQATT and CDR2 SNEGSKA (reference sequence). The CDR3 is CSAPAGGFTQYF. The CDR3 coding sequence is TGCAGTGCCCCGGCGGGAGGCTTTACCCAGTACTTC.

This clone was counted only a few times. The rearrangement uses TRBV15 and TRBJ2-1; 10 positions agree with TRBD2. Trimming removed 1 base from V and 9 bases from J; junction bases left unmatched: 9. CDR1 LNHNV and CDR2 YYDKDF come from the germline V gene (reference sequence). The CDR3 is 16 residues long. CDR3: CATSRARPSGSGEQFF. Written as DNA, the CDR3 is TGTGCCACCAGCAGAGCTCGGCCTAGCGGGAGTGGTGAGCAGTTCTTC.

This clone was observed many times. The J gene is TRBJ1-4, the V gene TRBV19; D not resolved. CDR1 is LNHDA, CDR2 SQIVND, per germline (reference sequence). This CDR3 comprises 13 residues. V gave up 5 bases and J gave up 7 bases, with 11 bases separating them. The CDR3 nucleotides read TGTGCCAGTAGTGAATCTCGGGCTGAAAAACTGTTTTTT. Protein product: CASSESRAEKLFF.

This clone was recorded a few times. The V and J genes are TRBV19 and TRBJ2-3; 7 bases map to TRBD1. Germline values: CDR1 LNHDA, CDR2 SQIVND (reference sequence). Trimming at V came to 7 bases and at J to 7 bases, leaving 8 bases not matched to a gene. The CDR3 is made up of 13 amino acids. The CDR3 loop is CASIRGRGYTQYF. Written as DNA, the CDR3 is TGTGCCAGTATTCGAGGCAGGGGGTATACGCAGTATTTT.

The chain combines TRBV6-1 with TRBJ2-3; D possibly corresponds to TRBD2 (5 bases). The CDR3 spans 13 residues. Germline CDR1 is MNHNS and CDR2 is SASEGT. The ends were cut back, 6 bases at V and 0 bases at J, with 7 bases in the middle. The CDR3 DNA follows: TGTGCCAGCAGGACTACTAGCACAGATACGCAGTATTTT. Encoded protein: CASRTTSTDTQYF.

This clone was recorded at least ten times. This chain connects TRBV18 to TRBJ1-2, with 8 bases identical to TRBD1. V lost 3 bases, J lost 4 bases, and 4 bases stayed unmatched. From germline, CDR1 is KGHSH and CDR2 LQKENI. The CDR3 consists of 14 residues. The CDR3 DNA sequence: TGTGCCAGCTCACCTAGCGGACAGGGCTATGGCTACACCTTC. Translation: CASSPSGQGYGYTF.

Ten or more counts support this clone. The J gene is TRBJ2-1, the V gene TRBV28; no clear D. V gave up 3 bases and J gave up 5 bases, with 14 bases separating them. Germline CDR1 and CDR2: MDHEN and SYDVKM. This CDR3 has 15 residues. CDR3: CASSFGRSRDNEQFF. The CDR3 DNA reads TGTGCCAGCAGTTTCGGACGGTCTCGGGACAATGAGCAGTTCTTC.

This clone was seen at least ten times. The chain uses TRBV4-1 and TRBJ1-5; no firm D call. The CDR3 is made up of 12 amino acids. The germline CDR1 and CDR2 sequences are MGHRA and YSYEKL. V was clipped by 3 bases and J by 4 bases, with 4 bases between them. DNA for the CDR3: TGCGCCAGCAGCCAGATAAATCAGCCCCAGCATTTT. Its translation is CASSQINQPQHF.

On this clone: Germline is not matched at one junction end, which may reflect a read error. V usage is TRBV6-4 and J usage is TRBJ2-1, with a weak D call TRBD2 (5 bases). The CDR3 runs to 14 residues. Germline V gene sequence: CDR1 MRHNA, CDR2 SNTAGT. The CDR3 here is CASIDAGPNHDQFF. In nucleotides, the CDR3 is TGTGCCAGCATTGACGCGGGCCCGAACCATGATCAGTTCTTC.

This chain connects TRBV10-1 to TRBJ2-7, with TRBD2 as a possible D gene (6 bases). Germline CDR1 WNHNN, CDR2 SYGVQD (reference sequence). This CDR3 spans 15 amino acids. The V end lost 5 bases, the J end lost 6 bases, and 20 bases lay between the germline ends. DNA for the CDR3: TGCGCCAGCAGTTCGGGAGAAGCGGAGAGTAGCGAGCAGTACTTC. It codes for CASSSGEAESSEQYF.

This clone has ten or more counts. The chain has TRBV10-3 and TRBJ1-2; D is undetermined. V lost 4 bases to trimming and J lost 0 bases, with 12 bases between them. This CDR3 has 15 residues. In germline, CDR1 is ENHRY, CDR2 SYGVKD. Here the CDR3 DNA reads TGTGCCATCAGTGGGACCTTGACATCTAACTATGGCTACACCTTC. It yields the protein CAISGTLTSNYGYTF.

This clone came up many times. V usage is TRBV7-6 and J usage is TRBJ2-1; TRBD1 is a possible D gene (5 bases). This CDR3 spans 17 amino acids. The ends were cut back, 8 bases at V and 0 bases at J, with 20 bases in the middle. Germline CDR1 SGHVS, CDR2 FNYEAQ. CDR3 bases: TGTGCCAGCCAACTTACTACTGCAGGGCCCTCCTACAATGAGCAGTTCTTC. This sequence encodes CASQLTTAGPSYNEQFF.

This clone was counted only a few times. This may come from a read error, since a much larger clone is one base off. J is TRBJ2-1 and V is TRBV3-1; D is unclear. Germline V CDR1 and CDR2: LGHDT, YNNKEL (reference sequence). V was shortened by 4 bases and J by 3 bases, with 7 bases between the two germline ends. This CDR3 has 13 amino acids. CDR3 protein: CASSRDFYNEQFF. The CDR3 DNA reads TGTGCCAGCAGCCGGGATTTCTACAATGAGCAGTTCTTC.

This clone was counted many times. The CDR3 reads CASSLVRQPYGYTF. Here the CDR3 DNA reads TGTGCCAGCAGCTTAGTGCGGCAGCCCTATGGCTACACCTTC. This chain links TRBV7-2 with TRBJ1-2; D uncertain. Germline lookup yields CDR1 SGHTA and CDR2 FQGNSA. The CDR3 is made up of 14 amino acids. V lost 1 base, J lost 4 bases, and 10 bases lay in between.

In regard to this clone: This sequence may be a read error, since a much larger clone differs from it by one base. Other DNA sequences in the same sample also yield this CDR3. The J gene is TRBJ2-3, the V gene TRBV28; 14 nucleotides match TRBD2. CDR3 length: 18 residues. CDR1 MDHEN and CDR2 SYDVKM come from the germline V gene. Trimming cost V 8 bases and J 6 bases; bases outside gene matches: 16. The chain's CDR3 is CASGVPGLAGVGWDTQYF. The CDR3 DNA sequence: TGTGCCAGCGGGGTACCGGGACTAGCGGGAGTAGGTTGGGATACGCAGTATTTT.

This clone was seen repeatedly, ten times or more. This chain connects TRBV7-6 to TRBJ1-2; no definite D call. Germline loops: CDR1 SGHVS, CDR2 FNYEAQ. Trimming left V 5 bases short and J 4 bases short, with 14 bases between. The CDR3 covers 14 residues. CDR3 sequence: CASSLDAAGYGYTF. DNA for the CDR3: TGTGCCAGCAGCCTAGATGCAGCAGGCTATGGCTACACCTTC.

This clone showed up many times. The chain has TRBV30 and TRBJ1-1; the D gene is possibly TRBD1 (5 bases). The germline V gene has CDR1 GTSNPN and CDR2 SVGIG (reference sequence). The V gene lost 4 bases and the J gene lost 4 bases, with 13 bases spanning the gap. The CDR3 is 13 residues long. CDR3 nucleotides: TGTGCCTGGACGGGCCAGGGCGGCACTGAAGCTTTCTTT. Its translation is CAWTGQGGTEAFF.

In regard to this clone: Likely a read error: the CDR3 ends without its conserved phenylalanine or tryptophan. The rearrangement links TRBV7-3 to TRBJ2-1, with D unclear. Germline CDR1 SGHTA, CDR2 FQGTGA. This CDR3 has 14 amino acids. This CDR3 is CASSSGRRGNQQFL. The CDR3 DNA follows: TGTGCCAGCAGTTCGGGTCGGCGAGGCAATCAGCAGTTCTTA.

The table lists this clone with many counts. J is TRBJ2-7 and V is TRBV7-9; 7 bases agree with TRBD2. Germline assignment: CDR1 SEHNR and CDR2 FQNEAQ (reference sequence). The junction had 3 bases not matched to a gene; V was cut back by 1 base and J by 0 bases. The CDR3 length is 15 residues. For the CDR3, the DNA is TGTGCCAGCAGCTTAGTTGCGGGAGCCTCCTACGAGCAGTACTTC. Its translation: CASSLVAGASYEQYF. The full variable domain, with the rest looked up from reference TRBV7-9 and TRBJ2-7, is DTGVSQNPRHKITKRGQNVTFRCDPISEHNRLYWYRQTLGQGPEFLTYFQNEAQLEKSRLLSDRFSAERPKGSFSTLEIQRTEQGDSAMYLCASSLVAGASYEQYFGPGTRLTVT.

This clone was seen repeatedly, ten times or more. The chain recombines TRBV20-1 with TRBJ1-1; the D gene is possibly TRBD1 (5 bases). Germline V gives CDR1 DFQATT, CDR2 SNEGSKA (reference sequence). The CDR3 is made up of 11 amino acids. V lost 3 bases and J 8 bases, leaving 10 bases between the germline ends. The CDR3 bases are TGCAGTGCTAGCGCCGGGGCAGAAGCTTTCTTT. This encodes CSASAGAEAFF.

This clone came up a few times. This may stem from a read error, because a much larger clone lies one nucleotide away. This chain connects TRBV9 to TRBJ2-5; TRBD2 matches 14 bases. The CDR3 consists of 16 residues. Unmatched junction bases numbered 3, after V lost 1 base and J lost 4 bases. Germline V gene lookup returns CDR1 SGDLS and CDR2 YYNGEE. This chain's CDR3 is CASSVSGTSGGETQYF. CDR3 in DNA: TGTGCCAGCAGCGTAAGCGGGACTAGCGGGGGAGAGACCCAGTACTTC.